The clone carrying this T cell receptor (beta chain) was detected only once. Its antigen is not known. This CDR3 is built from 14 residues. Germline CDR1 and CDR2: MDHEN and SYDVKM. Deletions cut 7 bases from V and 1 base from J, with 13 bases between. This specimen belongs to a study of cytomegalovirus exposure and HLA in healthy donors. General observations from the study: Apparent HLA restriction characterized most CMV-associated TCR beta chains in a later analysis. Presence/absence results assume similar sequencing depth per donor, which may not hold. Analysis was carried out at a later point, and it linked a missense DCLRE1C variant to TCR beta V- and J-gene trimming.

PCR was performed using 60 Vbeta and 13 Jbeta primers. The method was immunoSEQ multiplex PCR; TCRdb's version includes in-frame clones alone and lacks a portion of them. The sample carries roughly 120,000 clones, 70% to 75% recorded once. Donors had nominal health at sampling but likely had unrecorded immune exposures. J is TRBJ1-1 and V is TRBV28, with D uncertain. The source material was PBMCs. This receptor was obtained from a woman aged 40 to 50 in good health and CMV-seropositive. CDR3 sequence (DNA): TGTGCCAGCACCGTACACTCGGGGAACACTGAAGCTTTCTTT. Residues: CASTVHSGNTEAFF.